The T cell receptor beta chain under discussion was sequenced for a study of metastatic and nonmetastatic thyroid tumors (dated by TCRdb to between 2020 and 2021). A note on the overall study: For patients with malignant and with benign thyroid disease, the researchers compared repertoires between peripheral blood samples and tumor or nodule tissue samples. Here is what the overall study found, with its caveats: In both blood and tumor samples, malignant tumors were reported to have significantly higher TCR beta diversity than benign nodules.

This clone was detected ten times or more. The clone's antigen remains unknown. Base qualities are not at hand, and no much larger clone is one base apart. The CDR3 spans 15 residues, from the cysteine through the phenylalanine. The CDR3 DNA has 45 bases and is translated from base 1. The junction shows trimming of 3 bases on V and 3 bases on J, and the gene matches do not reach 5 bases of it. Receptor amplification or capture employed PCR. Sequencing was performed on an Illumina HiSeq 4000. High-throughput sequencing was used to profile the TCR beta-chain CDR3 region of each patient. The paper's processing steps were these. The researchers built a classifier to tell apart papillary thyroid cancer patients with distant metastasis, based on CDR3 differences among clinicopathological groups. Repertoire diversity was assessed with the Shannon index, and tumor-blood repertoire similarity with the Morisita-Horn index. TCRdb trimmed public reads at Q25 via fastp, called clones via MiXCR and kept in-frame beta chains. These V and J calls rely on TCRdb rather than the paper's analysis. The sample table contains tens of thousands of clones; only one count was recorded for roughly an eighth of them. Approximately 11% of the sample lies in the top ten.

None of the patients had been given any treatment before thyroid surgery. Using T-cell receptor beta sequencing, the study looked back at clinical samples from patients collected from the early 2010s to the late 2010s. The sequenced material came from blood. This TCR was sampled from a female donor with papillary thyroid cancer or a benign thyroid nodule (not recorded which). Some clones in this sample may be carry-over from other donors' samples. The rearranged segments are TRBV12-3 or TRBV12-4 and TRBJ1-5; 7 middle bases align to TRBD1. This receptor carries the CDR3 CASSLGGTVNQPQHF. In nucleotide form, the sequence is TGTGCCAGCAGTTTGGGGGGGACAGTCAATCAGCCCCAGCATTTT.